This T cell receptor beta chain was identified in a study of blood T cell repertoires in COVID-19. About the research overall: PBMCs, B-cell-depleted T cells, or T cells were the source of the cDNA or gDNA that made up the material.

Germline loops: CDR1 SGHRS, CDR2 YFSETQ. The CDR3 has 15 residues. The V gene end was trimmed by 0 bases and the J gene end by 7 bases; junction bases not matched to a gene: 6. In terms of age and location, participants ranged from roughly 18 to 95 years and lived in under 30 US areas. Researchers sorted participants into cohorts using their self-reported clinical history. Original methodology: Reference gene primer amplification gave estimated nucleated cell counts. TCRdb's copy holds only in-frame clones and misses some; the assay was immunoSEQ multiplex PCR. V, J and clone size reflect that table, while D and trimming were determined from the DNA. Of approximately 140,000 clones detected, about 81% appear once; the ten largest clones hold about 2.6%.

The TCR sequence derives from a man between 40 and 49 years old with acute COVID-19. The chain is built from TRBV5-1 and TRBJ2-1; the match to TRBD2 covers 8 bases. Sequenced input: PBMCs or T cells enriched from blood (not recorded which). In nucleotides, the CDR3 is TGCGCCAGCAGCTTGGCAGTAGCGGGAACGAATGAGCAGTTCTTC. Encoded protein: CASSLAVAGTNEQFF.